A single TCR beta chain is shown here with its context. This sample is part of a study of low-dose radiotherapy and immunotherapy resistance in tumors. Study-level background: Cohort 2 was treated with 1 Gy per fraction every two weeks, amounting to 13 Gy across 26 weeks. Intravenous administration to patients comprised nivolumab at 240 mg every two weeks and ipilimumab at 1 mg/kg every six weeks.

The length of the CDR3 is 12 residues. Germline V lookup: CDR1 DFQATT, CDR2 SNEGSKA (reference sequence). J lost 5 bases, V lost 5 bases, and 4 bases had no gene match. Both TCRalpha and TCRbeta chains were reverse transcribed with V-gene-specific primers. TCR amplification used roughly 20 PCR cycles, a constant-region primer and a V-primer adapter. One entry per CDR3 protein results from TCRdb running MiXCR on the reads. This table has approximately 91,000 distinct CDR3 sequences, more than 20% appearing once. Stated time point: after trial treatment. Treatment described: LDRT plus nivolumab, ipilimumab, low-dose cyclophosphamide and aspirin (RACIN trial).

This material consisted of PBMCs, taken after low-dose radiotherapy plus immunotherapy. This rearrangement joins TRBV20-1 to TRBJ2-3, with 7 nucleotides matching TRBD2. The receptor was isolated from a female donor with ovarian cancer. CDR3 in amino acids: CSAPGRIDTQYF. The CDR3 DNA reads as TGCAGTGCTCCCGGGAGGATAGATACGCAGTATTTT.